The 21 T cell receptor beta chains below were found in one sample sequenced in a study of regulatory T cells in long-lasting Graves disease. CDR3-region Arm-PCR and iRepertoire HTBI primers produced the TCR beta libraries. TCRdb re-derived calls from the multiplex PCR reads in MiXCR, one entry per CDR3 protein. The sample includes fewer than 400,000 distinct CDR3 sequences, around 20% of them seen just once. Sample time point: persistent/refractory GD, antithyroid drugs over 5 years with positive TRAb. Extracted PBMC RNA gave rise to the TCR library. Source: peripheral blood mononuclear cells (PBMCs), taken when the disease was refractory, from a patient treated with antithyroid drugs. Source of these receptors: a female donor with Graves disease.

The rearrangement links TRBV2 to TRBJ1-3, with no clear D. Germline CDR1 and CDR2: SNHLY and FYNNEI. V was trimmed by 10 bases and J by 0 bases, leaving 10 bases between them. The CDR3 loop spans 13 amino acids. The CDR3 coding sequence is TGTGCCACTCGGGCCAACTCTGGAAACACCATATATTTT. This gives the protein CATRANSGNTIYF.

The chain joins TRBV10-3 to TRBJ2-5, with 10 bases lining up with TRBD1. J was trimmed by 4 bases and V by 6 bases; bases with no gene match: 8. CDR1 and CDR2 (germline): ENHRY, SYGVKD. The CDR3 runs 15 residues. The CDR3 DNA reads TGTGCCATCAGCCGGGGACAGGGGATTGGAGAGACCCAGTACTTC. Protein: CAISRGQGIGETQYF.

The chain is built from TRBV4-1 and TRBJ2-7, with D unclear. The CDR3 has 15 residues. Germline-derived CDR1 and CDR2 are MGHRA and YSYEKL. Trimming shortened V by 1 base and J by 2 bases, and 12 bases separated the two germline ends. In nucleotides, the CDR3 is TGCGCCAGCAGCCAAGCCGACCTAGGCACCTACGAGCAGTACTTC. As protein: CASSQADLGTYEQYF.

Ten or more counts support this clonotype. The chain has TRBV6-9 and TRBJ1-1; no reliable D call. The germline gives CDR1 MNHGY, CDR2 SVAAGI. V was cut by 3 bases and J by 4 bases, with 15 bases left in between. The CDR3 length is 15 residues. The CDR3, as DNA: TGTGCCAGCAGTTACGTAGTAGGGTCGGGCACTGAAGCTTTCTTT. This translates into CASSYVVGSGTEAFF.

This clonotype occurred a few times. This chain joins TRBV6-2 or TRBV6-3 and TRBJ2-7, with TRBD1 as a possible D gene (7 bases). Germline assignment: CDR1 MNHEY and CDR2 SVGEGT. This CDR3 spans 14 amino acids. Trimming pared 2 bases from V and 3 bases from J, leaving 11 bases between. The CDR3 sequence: CASSYGGGFYEQYF. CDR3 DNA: TGTGCCAGCAGTTACGGAGGGGGCTTCTACGAGCAGTACTTC.

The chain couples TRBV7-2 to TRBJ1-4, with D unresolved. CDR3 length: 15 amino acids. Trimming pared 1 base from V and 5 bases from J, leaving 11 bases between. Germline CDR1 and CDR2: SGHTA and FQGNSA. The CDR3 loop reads CASSLDGTENEKLFF. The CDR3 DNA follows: TGTGCCAGCAGCTTAGATGGCACGGAAAATGAAAAACTGTTTTTT. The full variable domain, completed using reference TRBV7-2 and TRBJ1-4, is GAGVSQSPSNKVTEKGKDVELRCDPISGHTALYWYRQSLGQGLEFLIYFQGNSAPDKSGLPSDRFSAERTGGSVSTLTIQRTQQEDSAVYLCASSLDGTENEKLFFGSGTQLSVL.

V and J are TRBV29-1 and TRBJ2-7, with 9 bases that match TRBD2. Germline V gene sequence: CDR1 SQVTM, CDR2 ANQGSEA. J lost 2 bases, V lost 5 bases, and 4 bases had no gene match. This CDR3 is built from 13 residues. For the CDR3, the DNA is TGCAGCGTTCGGACTAGCGCAACCTACGAGCAGTACTTC. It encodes CSVRTSATYEQYF.

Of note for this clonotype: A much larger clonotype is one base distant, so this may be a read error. The CDR3 loop is CSAPGTSNWGETQYF. The CDR3 nucleotides read TGCAGTGCTCCCGGGACTAGTAATTGGGGGGAGACCCAGTACTTC. The chain carries TRBV20-1 and TRBJ2-5; 8 nucleotides match TRBD2. Trimming cost V 5 bases and J 5 bases; bases outside gene matches: 13. Germline-derived CDR1 and CDR2 are DFQATT and SNEGSKA (reference sequence). The CDR3 is 15 residues long.

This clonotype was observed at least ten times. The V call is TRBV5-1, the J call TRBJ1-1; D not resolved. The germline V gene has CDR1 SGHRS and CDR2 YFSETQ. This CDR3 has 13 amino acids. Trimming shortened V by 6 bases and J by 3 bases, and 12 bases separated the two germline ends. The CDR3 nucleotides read TGCGCCAGCAAAGTCCTGAGCGACACTGAAGCTTTCTTT. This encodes CASKVLSDTEAFF.

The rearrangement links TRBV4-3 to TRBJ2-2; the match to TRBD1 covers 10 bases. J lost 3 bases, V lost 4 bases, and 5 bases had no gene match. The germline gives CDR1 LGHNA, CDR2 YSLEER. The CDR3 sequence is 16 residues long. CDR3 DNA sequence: TGCGCCAGCAGCCCGGGGACAGGGGTTTACACCGGGGAGCTGTTTTTT. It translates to CASSPGTGVYTGELFF.

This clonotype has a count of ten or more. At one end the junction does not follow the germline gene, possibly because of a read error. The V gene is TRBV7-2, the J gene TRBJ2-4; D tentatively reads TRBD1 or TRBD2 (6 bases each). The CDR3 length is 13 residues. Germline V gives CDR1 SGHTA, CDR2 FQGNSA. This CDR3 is CASSSLEGGAPHF. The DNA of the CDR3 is TGTGCCAGCAGCTCCCTCGAGGGGGGCGCTCCCCACTTC.

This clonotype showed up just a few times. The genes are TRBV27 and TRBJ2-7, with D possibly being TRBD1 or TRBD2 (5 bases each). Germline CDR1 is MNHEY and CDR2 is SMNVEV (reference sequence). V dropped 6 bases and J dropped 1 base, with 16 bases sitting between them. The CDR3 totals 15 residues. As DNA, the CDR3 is TGTGCCAGCAGCCCGTTTGGGGGAGCTTCCTACGAGCAGTACTTC. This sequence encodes CASSPFGGASYEQYF.

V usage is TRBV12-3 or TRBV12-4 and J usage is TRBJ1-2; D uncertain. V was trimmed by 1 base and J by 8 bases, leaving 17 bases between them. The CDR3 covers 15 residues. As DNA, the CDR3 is TGTGCCAGCAGTTTAGGCCAAGTGGGGTTTGGGGGCTACACCTTC. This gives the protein CASSLGQVGFGGYTF.

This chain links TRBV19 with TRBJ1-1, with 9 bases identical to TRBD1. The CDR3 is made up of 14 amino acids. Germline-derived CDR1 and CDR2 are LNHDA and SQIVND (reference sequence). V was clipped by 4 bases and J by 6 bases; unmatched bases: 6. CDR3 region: CASSTGTGSPEAFF. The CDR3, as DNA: TGTGCCAGTAGTACAGGGACAGGGAGTCCTGAAGCTTTCTTT.

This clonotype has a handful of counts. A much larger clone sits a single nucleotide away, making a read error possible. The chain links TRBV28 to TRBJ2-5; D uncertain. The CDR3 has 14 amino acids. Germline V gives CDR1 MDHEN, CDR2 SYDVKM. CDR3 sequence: CASGLSAVRETQYF. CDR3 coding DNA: TGTGCCAGCGGTTTATCGGCGGTGCGGGAGACCCAGTACTTC.

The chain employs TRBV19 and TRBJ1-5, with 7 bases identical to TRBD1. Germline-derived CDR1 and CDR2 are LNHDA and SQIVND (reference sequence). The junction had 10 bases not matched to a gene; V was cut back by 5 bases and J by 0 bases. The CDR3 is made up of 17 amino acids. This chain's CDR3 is CASSSPRQGISNQPQHF. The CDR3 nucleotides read TGTGCCAGTAGTTCCCCCCGACAGGGAATTAGCAATCAGCCCCAGCATTTT.

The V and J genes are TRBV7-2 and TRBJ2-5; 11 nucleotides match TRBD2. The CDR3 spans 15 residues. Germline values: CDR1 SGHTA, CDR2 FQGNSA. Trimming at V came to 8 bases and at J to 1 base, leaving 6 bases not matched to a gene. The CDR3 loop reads CASGVAGGGQETQYF. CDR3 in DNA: TGTGCCAGCGGGGTAGCGGGAGGGGGCCAAGAGACCCAGTACTTC.

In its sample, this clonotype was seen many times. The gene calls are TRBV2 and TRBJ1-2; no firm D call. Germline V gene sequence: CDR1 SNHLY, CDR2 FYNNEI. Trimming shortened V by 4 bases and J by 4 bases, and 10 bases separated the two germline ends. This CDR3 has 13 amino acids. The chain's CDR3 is CASSVSAGYGYTF. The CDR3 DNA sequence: TGTGCCAGCAGTGTTTCGGCAGGCTATGGCTACACCTTC.

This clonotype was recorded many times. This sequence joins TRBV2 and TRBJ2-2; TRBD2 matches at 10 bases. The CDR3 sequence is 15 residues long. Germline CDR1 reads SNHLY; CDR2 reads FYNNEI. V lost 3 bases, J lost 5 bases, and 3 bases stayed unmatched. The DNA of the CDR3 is TGTGCCAGCAGTGAGAGCGGGAGGGGGACCGGGGAGCTGTTTTTT. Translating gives CASSESGRGTGELFF.

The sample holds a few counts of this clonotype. CDR3 sequence reads: CASSLSDPGPYEQYF. CDR3 nucleotides: TGTGCCAGCAGTCTCTCGGACCCAGGCCCCTACGAGCAGTACTTC. This chain connects TRBV6-1 to TRBJ2-7; D is unclear. The CDR3 runs to 15 residues. Deletions cut 5 bases from V and 2 bases from J, with 16 bases between. Germline V gene sequence: CDR1 MNHNS, CDR2 SASEGT.

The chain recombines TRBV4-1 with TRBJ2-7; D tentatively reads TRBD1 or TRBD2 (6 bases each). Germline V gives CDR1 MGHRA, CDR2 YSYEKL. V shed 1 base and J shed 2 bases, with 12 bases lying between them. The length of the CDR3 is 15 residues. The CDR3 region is CASSQGLGGTYEQYF. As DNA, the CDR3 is TGCGCCAGCAGCCAAGGTCTGGGGGGCACCTACGAGCAGTACTTC.